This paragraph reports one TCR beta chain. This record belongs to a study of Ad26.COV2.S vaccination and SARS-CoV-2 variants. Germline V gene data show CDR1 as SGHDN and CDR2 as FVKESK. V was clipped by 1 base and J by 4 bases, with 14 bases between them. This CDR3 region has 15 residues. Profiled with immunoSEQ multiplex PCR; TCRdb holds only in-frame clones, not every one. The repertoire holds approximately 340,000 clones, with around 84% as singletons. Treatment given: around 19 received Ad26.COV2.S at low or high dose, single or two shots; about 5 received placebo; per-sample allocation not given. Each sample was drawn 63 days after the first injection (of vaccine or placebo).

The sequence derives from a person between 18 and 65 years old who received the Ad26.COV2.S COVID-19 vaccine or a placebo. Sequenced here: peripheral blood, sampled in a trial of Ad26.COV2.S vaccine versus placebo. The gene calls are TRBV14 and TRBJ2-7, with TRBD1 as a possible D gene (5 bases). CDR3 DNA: TGTGCCAGCAGCCAAGTGGGCAGGGTCACATACGAGCAGTACTTC. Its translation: CASSQVGRVTYEQYF.